The clone carrying this T cell receptor (beta chain) showed up just a few times. This CDR3 contains 13 residues. CDR1 and CDR2 (germline): DFQATT, SNEGSKA (reference sequence). With 1 base removed from V and 5 bases from J, the gap between germline ends came to 9 bases. This record belongs to a study of response to subunit inactivated influenza vaccine. TCRdb itself ran the RT-PCR reads through MiXCR, one entry per CDR3 protein. The sample comprises approximately 500,000 distinct CDR3 sequences, under 30% of which are singletons, and around 2.8% rests with the top ten. The same sample was also studied in work on T cells expressing NK-cell markers. As that study records: What made the TCR beta cDNA was 5'RACE template switching with UMIs.

Sequences were derived from CD4+ T cells sorted from PBMCs, sampled 11 to 12 days after vaccination. This receptor was obtained from a man in his fifties who received an inactivated influenza vaccine. This chain links TRBV20-1 with TRBJ2-1; D remains unclear. DNA for the CDR3: TGCAGTGCTAGAGGGCAGCAGAACAATGAGCAGTTCTTC. Translated: CSARGQQNNEQFF.